A selection of T cell receptor beta chains follows, all from one sample in a study of T cells after somatic rescue of genetic block. The protocol was immunoSEQ multiplex PCR, while the TCRdb copy is restricted to in-frame clones and leaves out a portion. The sample yields about 15,000 clones, just over 70% seen once. The sequenced sample consisted of peripheral blood mononuclear cells (PBMCs). Source of these receptors: a man aged 18 to 35. The CDR3 runs from the conserved cysteine through the conserved F or W. D genes are given only for firm matches. Clone sizes are given selectively: once, few, many, or a class where the clone is expanded.

CDR3aa | CDR3nt | v_gene | abundance | j_gene | d_gene
CASSRQGSEQYF | TGTGCCAGCAGTCGACAGGGAAGCGAGCAGTACTTC | TRBV5-4 | . | TRBJ2-7 | TRBD1
CTSSALCLCTKSRRANFLTF | TGCACCAGCAGTGCTCTCTGTTTGTGCACAAAGTCGCGTCGGGCCAACTTCCTGACTTTC | TRBV1 | . | TRBJ2-6 | .
CASSSGGGGSPYEQYF | TGTGCCAGCAGTTCGGGGGGCGGGGGGTCCCCCTACGAGCAGTACTTC | TRBV6-5 | . | TRBJ2-7 | TRBD2
CAISEMGSPLHF | TGTGCCATCAGTGAAATGGGATCACCCCTCCACTTT | TRBV10-3 | once | TRBJ1-6 | .
CASSQQGLGYNEQFF | TGTGCCAGCAGTCAACAGGGCTTAGGGTACAATGAGCAGTTCTTC | TRBV27 | . | TRBJ2-1 | .
CASSDEVANTQYF | TGTGCCAGCAGTGATGAGGTGGCGAATACGCAGTATTTT | TRBV25-1 | . | TRBJ2-3 | .
CASSVGGLGWNTGELFF | TGTGCCAGCAGCGTCGGAGGGCTGGGATGGAACACCGGGGAGCTGTTTTTT | TRBV9 | few | TRBJ2-2 | .
CRAGTEDGYTF | TGCAGGGCTGGGACCGAGGATGGCTACACCTTC | TRBV29-1 | . | TRBJ1-2 | .
CASSLSGTEAFF | TGCGCCAGCAGCTTAAGTGGGACTGAAGCTTTCTTT | TRBV5-1 | few | TRBJ1-1 | .
CASRRGGSSYEQYF | TGTGCCAGCCGAAGGGGGGGGAGCTCCTACGAGCAGTACTTC | TRBV28 | . | TRBJ2-7 | .
CASSLGGRTEAFF | TGTGCCAGCAGCTTAGGGGGGAGGACTGAAGCTTTCTTT | TRBV7-9 | . | TRBJ1-1 | .
CASSLWTGSTEAFF | TGTGCCAGCAGTTTATGGACAGGGAGCACTGAAGCTTTCTTT | TRBV27 | . | TRBJ1-1 | TRBD1
CASSWVPRGEKLFF | TGTGCCAGCAGCTGGGTCCCGAGGGGGGAAAAACTGTTTTTT | TRBV11-2 | . | TRBJ1-4 | .
CASSSPSITGSYGYTF | TGTGCCAGCAGTTCTCCCTCCATCACAGGATCCTATGGCTACACCTTC | TRBV28 | . | TRBJ1-2 | .
CSVGGDYGYTF | TGCAGCGTTGGGGGCGACTATGGCTACACCTTC | TRBV29-1 | . | TRBJ1-2 | .
CASSLLIGSAGEVEQFF | TGTGCCAGCAGCTTATTGATCGGCTCGGCGGGAGAGGTTGAGCAGTTCTTC | TRBV11-2 | . | TRBJ2-1 | TRBD2
CASTEGVLNSGYTF | TGTGCCAGCACCGAGGGGGTCTTAAACTCTGGCTACACCTTC | TRBV6-1 | . | TRBJ1-2 | .
CASSLAGGGTEAFF | TGTGCCAGCAGCTTGGCAGGGGGAGGAACTGAAGCTTTCTTT | TRBV7-3 | . | TRBJ1-1 | TRBD1
CASSPGHVQETQYF | TGCGCCAGCAGCCCTGGACACGTTCAAGAGACCCAGTACTTC | TRBV5-1 | . | TRBJ2-5 | .
CAWSVQPGVGNYGYTF | TGTGCCTGGAGTGTACAGCCAGGGGTCGGTAACTATGGCTACACCTTC | TRBV30 | once | TRBJ1-2 | .
CASSLRTEQYF | TGTGCCAGCTCACTCCGAACCGAGCAGTACTTC | TRBV18 | . | TRBJ2-7 | .
CASSSGADPGAFF | TGTGCCAGCAGTTCCGGGGCTGACCCTGGAGCTTTCTTT | TRBV6-6 | once | TRBJ1-1 | .
CASSRPGLDTGELFF | TGTGCCAGCAGTCGCCCGGGACTAGACACCGGGGAGCTGTTTTTT | TRBV28 | . | TRBJ2-2 | TRBD2
CASGTLGRETQYF | TGTGCCAGCGGGACTTTGGGACGAGAGACCCAGTACTTC | TRBV6-5 | . | TRBJ2-5 | .
CASSLGVGQGWGNQPQHF | TGTGCCAGCAGCTTAGGGGTCGGACAGGGCTGGGGCAATCAGCCCCAGCATTTT | TRBV7-9 | . | TRBJ1-5 | TRBD1
CASSSGTFSTDTQYF | TGCGCCAGCAGCTCCGGGACTTTCAGCACAGATACGCAGTATTTT | TRBV5-1 | . | TRBJ2-3 | .
CASSVVAGGTDTQYF | TGTGCCAGCAGCGTAGTAGCGGGGGGGACGGATACGCAGTATTTT | TRBV9 | few | TRBJ2-3 | TRBD2
CASIRASFIQETQYF | TGTGCCAGCATCCGCGCCTCTTTCATACAAGAGACCCAGTACTTC | TRBV6-1 | . | TRBJ2-5 | .
CASSPYLGMTEAFF | TGTGCCAGCAGCCCCTACTTGGGAATGACTGAAGCTTTCTTT | TRBV6-6 | . | TRBJ1-1 | .
CASSQVQLPDTQYF | TGTGCCAGCAGCCAAGTACAGCTCCCAGATACGCAGTATTTT | TRBV4-2 | many | TRBJ2-3 | .
CASSLLRTDTQYF | TGTGCCAGCAGCTTACTGCGGACAGATACGCAGTATTTT | TRBV11-3 | . | TRBJ2-3 | .
CASSPQGANEKLFF | TGCGCCAGCAGCCCCCAGGGTGCTAATGAAAAACTGTTTTTT | TRBV5-1 | . | TRBJ1-4 | .
CASSEEWAGVETQYF | TGTGCCAGCAGTGAAGAATGGGCAGGGGTAGAGACCCAGTACTTC | TRBV6-1 | . | TRBJ2-5 | .
CASRDNSYEQYF | TGTGCCAGCCGGGACAACTCCTACGAGCAGTACTTC | TRBV2 | . | TRBJ2-7 | .
CASSIDRGPGELFF | TGTGCCAGCAGTATTGACAGGGGGCCAGGGGAGCTGTTTTTT | TRBV27 | few | TRBJ2-2 | TRBD1
CASSLVGGVGTDTQYF | TGCGCCAGCAGCTTGGTTGGGGGGGTTGGCACAGATACGCAGTATTTT | TRBV5-1 | . | TRBJ2-3 | TRBD2
CASTQGGFTPYEQYF | TGCGCCAGCACCCAAGGAGGGTTTACCCCCTACGAGCAGTACTTC | TRBV6-5 | . | TRBJ2-7 | .
CASSTGSYEQYF | TGTGCCAGCAGTACCGGGTCTTACGAGCAGTACTTC | TRBV2 | . | TRBJ2-7 | .
CASSDAVLKNIQYF | TGTGCCAGCAGTGACGCAGTCCTTAAAAACATTCAGTACTTC | TRBV2 | . | TRBJ2-4 | .
CASSLRTGLETQYF | TGTGCCAGCAGCTTAAGGACAGGGTTGGAGACCCAGTACTTC | TRBV7-9 | . | TRBJ2-5 | TRBD1
CASSGGTLNQPQHF | TGTGCCAGCAGCGGCGGGACACTTAATCAGCCCCAGCATTTT | TRBV9 | . | TRBJ1-5 | .
CASSPRRGKNEQYF | TGTGCCAGCAGTCCCCGGCGGGGGAAAAACGAGCAGTACTTC | TRBV28 | . | TRBJ2-7 | TRBD2
CASSLWTGSNEKLFF | TGCGCCAGCAGCTTGTGGACAGGGTCTAATGAAAAACTGTTTTTT | TRBV5-1 | once | TRBJ1-4 | TRBD1
CASSKGIVQETQYF | TGTGCCAGCTCAAAGGGGATCGTTCAAGAGACCCAGTACTTC | TRBV6-6 | . | TRBJ2-5 | .
CASSPNRLPYNEQFF | TGTGCCAGCTCACCAAATCGTCTACCATACAATGAGCAGTTCTTC | TRBV18 | few | TRBJ2-1 | .
CASSLARTQSTDTQYF | TGCGCCAGCAGCTTGGCTCGGACACAGAGCACAGATACGCAGTATTTT | TRBV5-1 | . | TRBJ2-3 | .